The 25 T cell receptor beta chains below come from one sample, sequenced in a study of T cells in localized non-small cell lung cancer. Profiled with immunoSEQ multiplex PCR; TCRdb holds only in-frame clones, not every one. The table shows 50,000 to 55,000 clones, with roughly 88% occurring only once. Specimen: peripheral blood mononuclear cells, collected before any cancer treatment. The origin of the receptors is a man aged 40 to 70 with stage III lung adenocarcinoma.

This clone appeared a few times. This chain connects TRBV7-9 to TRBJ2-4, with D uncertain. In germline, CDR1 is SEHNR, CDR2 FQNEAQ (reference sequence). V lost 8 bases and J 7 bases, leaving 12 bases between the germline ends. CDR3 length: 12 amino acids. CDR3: CASEGLENIQYF. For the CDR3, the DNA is TGTGCCAGCGAAGGCCTGGAGAACATTCAGTACTTC.

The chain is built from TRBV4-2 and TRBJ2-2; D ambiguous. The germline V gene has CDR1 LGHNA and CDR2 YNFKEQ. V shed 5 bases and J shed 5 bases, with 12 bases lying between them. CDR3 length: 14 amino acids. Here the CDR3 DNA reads TGTGCCAGCAGCACCCAACCGGAGACCGGGGAGCTGTTTTTT. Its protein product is CASSTQPETGELFF.

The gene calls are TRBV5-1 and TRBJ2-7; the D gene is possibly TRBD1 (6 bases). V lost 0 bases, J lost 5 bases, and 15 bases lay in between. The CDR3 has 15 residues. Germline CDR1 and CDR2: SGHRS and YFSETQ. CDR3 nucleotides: TGCGCCAGCAGCTTGGCCCCAGGGGCGCAGAACGAGCAGTACTTC. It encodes CASSLAPGAQNEQYF.

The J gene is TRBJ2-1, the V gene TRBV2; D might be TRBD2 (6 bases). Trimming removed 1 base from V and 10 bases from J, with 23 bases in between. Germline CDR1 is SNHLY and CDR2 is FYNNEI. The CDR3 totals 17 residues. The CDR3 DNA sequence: TGTGCCAGCAGTGAAGTGAGGCTAGCGATCCCACGGAGCGAGCAGTTCTTC. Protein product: CASSEVRLAIPRSEQFF.

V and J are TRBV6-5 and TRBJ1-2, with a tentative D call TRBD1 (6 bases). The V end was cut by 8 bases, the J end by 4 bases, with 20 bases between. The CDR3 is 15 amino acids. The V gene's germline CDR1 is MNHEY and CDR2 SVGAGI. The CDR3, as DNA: TGTGCCAGCCGCGAGGGGGGAGGACAGCTCTATGGCTACACCTTC. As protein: CASREGGGQLYGYTF.

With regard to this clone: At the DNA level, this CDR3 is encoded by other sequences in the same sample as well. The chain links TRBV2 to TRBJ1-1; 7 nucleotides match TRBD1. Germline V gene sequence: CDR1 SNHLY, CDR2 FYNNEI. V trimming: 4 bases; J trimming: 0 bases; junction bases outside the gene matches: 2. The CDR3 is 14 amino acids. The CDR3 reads CASSAQGLNTEAFF. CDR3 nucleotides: TGTGCCAGCAGTGCACAGGGGTTGAACACTGAAGCTTTCTTT. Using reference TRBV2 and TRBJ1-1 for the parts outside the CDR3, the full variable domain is EPEVTQTPSHQVTQMGQEVILRCVPISNHLYFYWYRQILGQKVEFLVSFYNNEISEKSEIFDDQFSVERPDGSNFTLKIRSTKLEDSAMYFCASSAQGLNTEAFFGQGTRLTVV.

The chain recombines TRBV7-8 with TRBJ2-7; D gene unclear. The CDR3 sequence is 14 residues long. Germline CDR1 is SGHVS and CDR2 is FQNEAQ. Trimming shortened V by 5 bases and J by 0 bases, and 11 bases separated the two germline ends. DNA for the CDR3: TGTGCCAGCAGCCCAACGCGGAGCTCCTACGAGCAGTACTTC. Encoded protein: CASSPTRSSYEQYF.

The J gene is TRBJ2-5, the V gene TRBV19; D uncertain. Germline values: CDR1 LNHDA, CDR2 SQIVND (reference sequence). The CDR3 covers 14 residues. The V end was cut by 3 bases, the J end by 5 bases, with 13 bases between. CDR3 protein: CASSILGLMETQYF. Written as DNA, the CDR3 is TGTGCCAGTAGTATTTTGGGTTTGATGGAGACCCAGTACTTC.

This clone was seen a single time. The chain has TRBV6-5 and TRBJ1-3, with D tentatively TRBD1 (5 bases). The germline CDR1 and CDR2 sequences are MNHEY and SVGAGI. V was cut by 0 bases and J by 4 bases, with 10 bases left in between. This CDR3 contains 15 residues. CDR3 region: CASSYSMGQGNTIYF. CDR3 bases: TGTGCCAGCAGTTACTCGATGGGGCAAGGAAACACCATATATTTT.

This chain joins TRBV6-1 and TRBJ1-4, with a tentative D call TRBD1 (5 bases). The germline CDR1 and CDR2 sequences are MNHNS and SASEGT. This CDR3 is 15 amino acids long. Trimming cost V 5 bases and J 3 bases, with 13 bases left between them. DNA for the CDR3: TGTGCCAGCAGTCAATCGCGGGGGGCTAATGAAAAACTGTTTTTT. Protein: CASSQSRGANEKLFF.

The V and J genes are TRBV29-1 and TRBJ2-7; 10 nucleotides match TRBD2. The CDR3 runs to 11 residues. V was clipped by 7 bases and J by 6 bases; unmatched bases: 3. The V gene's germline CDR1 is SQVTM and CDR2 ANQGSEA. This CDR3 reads CSGSGGVEQYF. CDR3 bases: TGCAGCGGAAGCGGGGGGGTCGAGCAGTACTTC.

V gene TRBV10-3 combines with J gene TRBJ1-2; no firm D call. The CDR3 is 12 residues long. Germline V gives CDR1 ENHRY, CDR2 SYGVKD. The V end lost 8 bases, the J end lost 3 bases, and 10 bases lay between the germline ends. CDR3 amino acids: CAIQEADYGYTF. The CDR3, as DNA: TGTGCCATCCAAGAAGCGGACTATGGCTACACCTTC.

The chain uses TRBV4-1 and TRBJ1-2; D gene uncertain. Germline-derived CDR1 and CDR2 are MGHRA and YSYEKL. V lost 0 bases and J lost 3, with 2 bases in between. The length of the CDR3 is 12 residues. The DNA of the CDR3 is TGCGCCAGCAGCCAAGATGACTATGGCTACACCTTC. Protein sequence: CASSQDDYGYTF.

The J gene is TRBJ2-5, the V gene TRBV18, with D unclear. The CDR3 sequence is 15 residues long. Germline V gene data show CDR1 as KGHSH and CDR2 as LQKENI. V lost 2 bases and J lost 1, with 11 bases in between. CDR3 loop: CASSPNHSSQETQYF. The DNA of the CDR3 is TGTGCCAGCTCACCAAACCACTCTAGCCAAGAGACCCAGTACTTC.

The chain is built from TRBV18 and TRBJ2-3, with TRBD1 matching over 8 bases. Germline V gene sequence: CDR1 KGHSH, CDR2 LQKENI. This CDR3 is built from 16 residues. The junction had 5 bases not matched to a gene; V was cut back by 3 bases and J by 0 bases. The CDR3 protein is CASSPGGQGSTDTQYF. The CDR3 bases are TGTGCCAGCTCACCGGGAGGACAGGGTAGCACAGATACGCAGTATTTT.

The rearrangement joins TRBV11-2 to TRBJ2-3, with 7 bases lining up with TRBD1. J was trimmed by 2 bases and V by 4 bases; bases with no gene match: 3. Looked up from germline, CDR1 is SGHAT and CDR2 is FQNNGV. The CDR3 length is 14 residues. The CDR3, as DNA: TGTGCCAGCAGCTCGGGACAGTTCACAGATACGCAGTATTTT. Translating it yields CASSSGQFTDTQYF.

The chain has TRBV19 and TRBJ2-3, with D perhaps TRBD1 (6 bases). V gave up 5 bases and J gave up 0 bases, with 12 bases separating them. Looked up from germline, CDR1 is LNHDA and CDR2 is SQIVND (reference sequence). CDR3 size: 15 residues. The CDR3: CASSPLGASTDTQYF. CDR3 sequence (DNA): TGTGCCAGTAGTCCTTTGGGGGCCAGCACAGATACGCAGTATTTT. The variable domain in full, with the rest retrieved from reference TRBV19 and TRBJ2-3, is DGGITQSPKYLFRKEGQNVTLSCEQNLNHDAMYWYRQDPGQGLRLIYYSQIVNDFQKGDIAEGYSVSREKKESFPLTVTSAQKNPTAFYLCASSPLGASTDTQYFGPGTRLTVL.

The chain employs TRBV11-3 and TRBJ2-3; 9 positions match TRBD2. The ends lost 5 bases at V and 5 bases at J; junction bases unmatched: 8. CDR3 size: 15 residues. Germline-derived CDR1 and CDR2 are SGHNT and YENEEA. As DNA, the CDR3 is TGTGCCAGCAGCCCGGCGGGAGGGCTAATAGATACGCAGTATTTT. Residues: CASSPAGGLIDTQYF.

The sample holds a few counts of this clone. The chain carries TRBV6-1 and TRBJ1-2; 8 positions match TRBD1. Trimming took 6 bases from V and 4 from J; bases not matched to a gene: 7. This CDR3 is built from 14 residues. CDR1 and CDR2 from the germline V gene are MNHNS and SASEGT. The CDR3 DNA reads TGTGCCAGCAGGGCAACGACAGGGGCCTATGGCTACACCTTC. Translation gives CASRATTGAYGYTF.

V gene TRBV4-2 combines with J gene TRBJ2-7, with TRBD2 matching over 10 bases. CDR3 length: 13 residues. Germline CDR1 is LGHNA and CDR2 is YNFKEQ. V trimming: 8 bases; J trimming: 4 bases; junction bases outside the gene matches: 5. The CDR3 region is CASGERGGYEQYF. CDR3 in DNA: TGTGCCAGCGGGGAGCGGGGGGGGTACGAGCAGTACTTC.

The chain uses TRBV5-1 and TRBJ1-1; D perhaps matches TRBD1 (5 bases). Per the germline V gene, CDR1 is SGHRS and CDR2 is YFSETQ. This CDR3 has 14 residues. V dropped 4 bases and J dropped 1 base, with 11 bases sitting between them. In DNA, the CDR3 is TGCGCCAGCAGCCCTGGGACTCCGAACACTGAAGCTTTCTTT. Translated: CASSPGTPNTEAFF. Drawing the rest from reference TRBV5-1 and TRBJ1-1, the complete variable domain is KAGVTQTPRYLIKTRGQQVTLSCSPISGHRSVSWYQQTPGQGLQFLFEYFSETQRNKGNFPGRFSGRQFSNSRSEMNVSTLELGDSALYLCASSPGTPNTEAFFGQGTRLTVV.

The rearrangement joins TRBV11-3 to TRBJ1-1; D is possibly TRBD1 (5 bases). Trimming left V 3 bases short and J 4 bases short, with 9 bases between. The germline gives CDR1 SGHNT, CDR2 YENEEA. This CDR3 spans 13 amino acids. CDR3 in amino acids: CASSLRGGTEAFF. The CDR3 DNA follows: TGTGCCAGCAGCTTGAGGGGAGGCACTGAAGCTTTCTTT. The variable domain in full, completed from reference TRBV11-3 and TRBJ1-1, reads EAGVVQSPRYKIIEKKQPVAFWCNPISGHNTLYWYLQNLGQGPELLIRYENEEAVDDSQLPKDRFSAERLKGVDSTLKIQPAELGDSAVYLCASSLRGGTEAFFGQGTRLTVV.

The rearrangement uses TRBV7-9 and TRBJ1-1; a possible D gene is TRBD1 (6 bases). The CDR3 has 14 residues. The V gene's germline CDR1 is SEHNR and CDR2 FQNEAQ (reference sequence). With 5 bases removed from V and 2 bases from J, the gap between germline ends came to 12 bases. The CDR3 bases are TGTGCCAGCAGCCAACAACAGGGAAACACTGAAGCTTTCTTT. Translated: CASSQQQGNTEAFF.

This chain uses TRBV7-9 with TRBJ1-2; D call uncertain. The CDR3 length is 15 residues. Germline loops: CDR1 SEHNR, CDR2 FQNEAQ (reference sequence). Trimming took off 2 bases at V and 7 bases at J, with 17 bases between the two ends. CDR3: CASSLSNRAPSGYTF. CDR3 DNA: TGTGCCAGCAGCTTAAGTAACCGGGCTCCCAGTGGCTACACCTTC. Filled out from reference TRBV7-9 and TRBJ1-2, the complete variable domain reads DTGVSQNPRHKITKRGQNVTFRCDPISEHNRLYWYRQTLGQGPEFLTYFQNEAQLEKSRLLSDRFSAERPKGSFSTLEIQRTEQGDSAMYLCASSLSNRAPSGYTFGSGTRLTVV.

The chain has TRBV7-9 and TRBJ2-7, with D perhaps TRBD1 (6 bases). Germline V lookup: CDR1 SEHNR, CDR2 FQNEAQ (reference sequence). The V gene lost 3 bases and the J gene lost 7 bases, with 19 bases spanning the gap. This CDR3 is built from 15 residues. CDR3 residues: CASSFRGMGSREQYF. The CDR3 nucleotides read TGTGCCAGCAGCTTTAGGGGGATGGGGTCGCGAGAGCAGTACTTC.